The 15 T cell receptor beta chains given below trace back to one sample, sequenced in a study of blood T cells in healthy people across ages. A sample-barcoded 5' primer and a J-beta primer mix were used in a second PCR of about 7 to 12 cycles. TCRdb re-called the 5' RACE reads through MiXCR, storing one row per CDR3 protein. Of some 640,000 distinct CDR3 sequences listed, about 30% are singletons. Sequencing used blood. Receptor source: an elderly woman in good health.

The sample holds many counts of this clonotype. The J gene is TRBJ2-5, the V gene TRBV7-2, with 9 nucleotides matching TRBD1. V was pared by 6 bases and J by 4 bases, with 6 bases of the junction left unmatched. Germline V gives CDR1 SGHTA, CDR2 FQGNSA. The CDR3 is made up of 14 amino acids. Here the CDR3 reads CASSGTGWSETQYF. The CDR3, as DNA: TGTGCCAGCAGTGGGACAGGGTGGTCAGAGACCCAGTACTTC. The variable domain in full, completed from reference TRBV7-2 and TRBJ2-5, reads GAGVSQSPSNKVTEKGKDVELRCDPISGHTALYWYRQSLGQGLEFLIYFQGNSAPDKSGLPSDRFSAERTGGSVSTLTIQRTQQEDSAVYLCASSGTGWSETQYFGPGTRLLVL.

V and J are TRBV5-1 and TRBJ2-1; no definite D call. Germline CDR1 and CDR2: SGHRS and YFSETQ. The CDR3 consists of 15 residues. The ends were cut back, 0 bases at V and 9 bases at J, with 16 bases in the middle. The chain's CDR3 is CASSLASQADGEQFF. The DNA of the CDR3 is TGCGCCAGCAGCTTGGCTAGTCAGGCGGATGGTGAGCAGTTCTTC.

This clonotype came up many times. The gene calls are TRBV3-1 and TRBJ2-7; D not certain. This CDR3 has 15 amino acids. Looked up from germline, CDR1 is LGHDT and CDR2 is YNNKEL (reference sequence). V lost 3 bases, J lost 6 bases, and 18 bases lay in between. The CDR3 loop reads CASSQLRAVLGEQYF. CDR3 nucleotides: TGTGCCAGCAGCCAGTTAAGGGCCGTTCTAGGCGAGCAGTACTTC.

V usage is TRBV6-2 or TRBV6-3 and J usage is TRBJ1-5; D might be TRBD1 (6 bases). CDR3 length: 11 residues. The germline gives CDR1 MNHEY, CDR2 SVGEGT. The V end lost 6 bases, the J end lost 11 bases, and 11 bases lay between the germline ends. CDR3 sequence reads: CASRSTGSQHF. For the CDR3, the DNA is TGTGCCAGCAGGTCCACAGGGTCCCAGCATTTT.

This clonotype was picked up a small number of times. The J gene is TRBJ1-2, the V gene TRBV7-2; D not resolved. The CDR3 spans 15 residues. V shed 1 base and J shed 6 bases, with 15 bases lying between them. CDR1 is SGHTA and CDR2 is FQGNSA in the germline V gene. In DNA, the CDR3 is TGTGCCAGCAGCTTAGGGGTGCGTCGGGCGAATGGCTACACCTTC. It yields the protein CASSLGVRRANGYTF. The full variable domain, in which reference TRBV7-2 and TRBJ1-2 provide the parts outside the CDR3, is GAGVSQSPSNKVTEKGKDVELRCDPISGHTALYWYRQSLGQGLEFLIYFQGNSAPDKSGLPSDRFSAERTGGSVSTLTIQRTQQEDSAVYLCASSLGVRRANGYTFGSGTRLTVV.

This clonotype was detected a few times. This CDR3 reads CASSYQSSGGASHEQYF. CDR3 in DNA: TGTGCCAGCAGTTACCAATCTAGCGGGGGGGCCTCCCATGAGCAGTACTTC. The J gene is TRBJ2-5, the V gene TRBV6-5; TRBD2 aligns across 12 bases. J gave up 11 bases and V 2 bases, and 15 bases lay outside the gene matches. This CDR3 region has 17 residues. Germline assignment: CDR1 MNHEY and CDR2 SVGAGI.

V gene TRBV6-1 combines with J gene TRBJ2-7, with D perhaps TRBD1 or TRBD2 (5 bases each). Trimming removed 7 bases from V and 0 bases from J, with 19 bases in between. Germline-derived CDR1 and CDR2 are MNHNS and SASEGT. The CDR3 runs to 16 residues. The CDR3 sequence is CASIEVRDVSSYEQYF. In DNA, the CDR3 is TGTGCCAGCATCGAAGTGAGGGACGTTAGCTCCTACGAGCAGTACTTC.

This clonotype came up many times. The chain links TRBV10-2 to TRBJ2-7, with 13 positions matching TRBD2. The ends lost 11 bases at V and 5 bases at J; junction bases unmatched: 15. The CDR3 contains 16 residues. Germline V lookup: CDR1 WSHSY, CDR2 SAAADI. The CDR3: CASRLAGGSLGNEQYF. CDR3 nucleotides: TGCGCCTCCCGACTAGCGGGGGGCTCCCTAGGGAACGAGCAGTACTTC.

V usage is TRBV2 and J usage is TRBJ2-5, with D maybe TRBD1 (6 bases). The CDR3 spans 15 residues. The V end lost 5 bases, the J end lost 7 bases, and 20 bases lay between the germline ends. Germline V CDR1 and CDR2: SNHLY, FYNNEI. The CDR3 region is CASSLRQVGDATQYF. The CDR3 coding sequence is TGTGCCAGCAGTCTAAGACAGGTCGGGGATGCGACCCAGTACTTC.

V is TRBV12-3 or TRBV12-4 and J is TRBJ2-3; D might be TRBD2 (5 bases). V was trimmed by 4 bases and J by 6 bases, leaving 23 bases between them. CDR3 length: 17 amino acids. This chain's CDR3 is CASSWQTRTHRRDTQYF. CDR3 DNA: TGTGCCAGCAGTTGGCAAACGCGAACTCATCGGAGGGATACGCAGTATTTT.

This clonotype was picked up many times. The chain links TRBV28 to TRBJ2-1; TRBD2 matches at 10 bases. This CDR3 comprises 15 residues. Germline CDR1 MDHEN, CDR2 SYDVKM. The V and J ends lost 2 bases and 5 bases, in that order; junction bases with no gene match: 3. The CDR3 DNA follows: TGTGCCAGCAGTTTACAGCGGGGGGGAAACAATGAGCAGTTCTTC. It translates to CASSLQRGGNNEQFF. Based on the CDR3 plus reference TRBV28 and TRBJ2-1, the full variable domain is DVKVTQSSRYLVKRTGEKVFLECVQDMDHENMFWYRQDPGLGLRLIYFSYDVKMKEKGDIPEGYSVSREKKERFSLILESASTNQTSMYLCASSLQRGGNNEQFFGPGTRLTVL.

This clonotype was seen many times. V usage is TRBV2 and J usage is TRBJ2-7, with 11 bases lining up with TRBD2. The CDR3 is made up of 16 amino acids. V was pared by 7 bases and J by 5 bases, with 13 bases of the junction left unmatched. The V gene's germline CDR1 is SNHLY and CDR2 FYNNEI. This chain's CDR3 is CASKLAGGPPPDEQYF. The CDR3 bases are TGTGCCAGCAAGCTAGCGGGGGGCCCTCCCCCTGACGAGCAGTACTTC. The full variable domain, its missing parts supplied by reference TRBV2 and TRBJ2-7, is EPEVTQTPSHQVTQMGQEVILRCVPISNHLYFYWYRQILGQKVEFLVSFYNNEISEKSEIFDDQFSVERPDGSNFTLKIRSTKLEDSAMYFCASKLAGGPPPDEQYFGPGTRLTVT.

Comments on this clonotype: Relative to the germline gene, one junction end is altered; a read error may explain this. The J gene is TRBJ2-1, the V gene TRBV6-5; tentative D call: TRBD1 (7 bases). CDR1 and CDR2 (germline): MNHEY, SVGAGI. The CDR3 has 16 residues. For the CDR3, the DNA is TGTGCCAACAGCCGAATATCTCACAGGGGAGGAGACGAGCAGTATTTC. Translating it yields CANSRISHRGGDEQYF.

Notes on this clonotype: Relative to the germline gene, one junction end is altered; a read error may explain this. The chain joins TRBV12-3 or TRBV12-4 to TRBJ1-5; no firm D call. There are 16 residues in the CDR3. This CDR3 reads CVSSLRGTRSNQPQHF. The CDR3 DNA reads TGTGTCAGCAGTCTGAGAGGTACAAGGAGCAATCAGCCCCAGCATTTT.

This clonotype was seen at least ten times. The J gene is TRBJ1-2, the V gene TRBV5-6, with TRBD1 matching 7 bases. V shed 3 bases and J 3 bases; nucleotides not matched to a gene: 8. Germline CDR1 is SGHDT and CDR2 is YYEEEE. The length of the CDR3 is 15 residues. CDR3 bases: TGTGCCAGCAGCTGGGGAAGGGGGCGCGACTATGGCTACACCTTC. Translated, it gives CASSWGRGRDYGYTF.